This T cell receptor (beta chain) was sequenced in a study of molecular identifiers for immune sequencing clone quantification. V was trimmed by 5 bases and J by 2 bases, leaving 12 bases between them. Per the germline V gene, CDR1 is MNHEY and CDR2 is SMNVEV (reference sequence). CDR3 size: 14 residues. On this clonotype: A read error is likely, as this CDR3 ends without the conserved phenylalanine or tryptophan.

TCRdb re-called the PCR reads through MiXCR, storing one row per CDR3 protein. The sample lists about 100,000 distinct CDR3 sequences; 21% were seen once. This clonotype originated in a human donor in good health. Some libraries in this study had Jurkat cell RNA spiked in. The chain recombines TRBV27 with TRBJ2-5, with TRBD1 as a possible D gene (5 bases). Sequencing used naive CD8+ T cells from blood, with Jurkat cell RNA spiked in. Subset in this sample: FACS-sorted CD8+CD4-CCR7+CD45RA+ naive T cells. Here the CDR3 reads CASSRGQPQETQYL. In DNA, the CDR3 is TGTGCCAGCAGTAGGGGCCAACCTCAAGAGACCCAGTACCTC.